A selection of T cell receptor beta chains follows, all from one sample in a study of blood T cell repertoires in COVID-19. Method: immunoSEQ multiplex PCR; TCRdb's copy keeps in-frame clones and lacks some. The data contain about 63,000 clones, over 75% of them singletons. The specimen was peripheral blood. The receptors here all came from a human donor in a cohort sampled during active COVID-19. CDR3s include the opening cysteine and the closing phenylalanine or tryptophan.

V: TRBV19; length: 13; J: TRBJ2-3; CDR3: CASSTLSRDTQYF
V: TRBV6-6; length: 14; J: TRBJ1-4; CDR3: CASSYASGGEKLFF
V: TRBV18; length: 16; J: TRBJ2-7; CDR3: CASSSSGQGPSYEQYF
V: TRBV6-2/TRBV6-3; length: 14; J: TRBJ1-5; CDR3: CASSYGRVNRPQHF
V: TRBV7-2; length: 15; J: TRBJ2-5; CDR3: CASSRGTGGQETQYF
V: TRBV30; length: 15; J: TRBJ2-5; CDR3: CAWSLSSGPGETQYF
V: TRBV2; length: 14; J: TRBJ2-7; CDR3: CASSEVTPSYEQYF
V: TRBV28; length: 13; J: TRBJ1-5; CDR3: CASRGRSNQPQHF
V: TRBV5-1; length: 16; J: TRBJ2-3; CDR3: CASSLPGLAGTDTQYF
V: TRBV7-2; length: 13; J: TRBJ2-1; CDR3: CASSLVPGDEQFF
V: TRBV19; length: 16; J: TRBJ1-3; CDR3: CASSIGPTALGNTIYF
V: TRBV4-1; length: 15; J: TRBJ2-7; CDR3: CASSQELASTYEQYF
V: TRBV24-1; length: 16; J: TRBJ2-3; CDR3: CATSDREPGDTDTQYF
V: TRBV9; length: 14; J: TRBJ2-7; CDR3: CASSDRAGGPQQYF
V: TRBV30; length: 13; J: TRBJ1-2; CDR3: CAWTRFYGNGYTF
V: TRBV4-1; length: 14; J: TRBJ2-7; CDR3: CASSQDRQVREQYF
V: TRBV12-3/TRBV12-4; length: 13; J: TRBJ1-1; CDR3: CASRDDRGTEAFF
V: TRBV5-6; length: 14; J: TRBJ1-2; CDR3: CASSLGTGISGYTF
V: TRBV5-6; length: 13; J: TRBJ2-7; CDR3: CASNQQDSYEQYF
V: TRBV7-9; length: 13; J: TRBJ2-7; CDR3: CASGQTGAYEQYF
V: TRBV6-2/TRBV6-3; length: 16; J: TRBJ2-1; CDR3: CASSLLPRDYFHEQFF
V: TRBV5-1; length: 12; J: TRBJ2-3; CDR3: CASSSTTNTQYF
V: TRBV5-5; length: 16; J: TRBJ2-2; CDR3: CASSRQGAGSPGELFF
V: TRBV7-2; length: 13; J: TRBJ1-2; CDR3: CASSLDRANGYTF
V: TRBV5-1; length: 14; J: TRBJ1-3; CDR3: CASSEGGSGNTIYF
V: TRBV7-2; length: 16; J: TRBJ2-3; CDR3: CASSFVTNRPTDTQYF
V: TRBV2; length: 13; J: TRBJ1-6; CDR3: CASESYQNSPLHF
V: TRBV18; length: 14; J: TRBJ2-5; CDR3: CASSPRGTQETQYF
V: TRBV3-1/TRBV3-2; length: 15; J: TRBJ2-7; CDR3: CASSQSKLTGYEQYF
V: TRBV7-2; length: 15; J: TRBJ2-7; CDR3: CASSWRGDAMNEQYF
V: TRBV11-2; length: 13; J: TRBJ2-7; CDR3: CASSTRPEDGQYF
V: TRBV19; length: 17; J: TRBJ1-5; CDR3: CASSIAPGTGYNQPQHF
V: TRBV7-9; length: 11; J: TRBJ1-2; CDR3: CASSSGVGYTF
V: TRBV19; length: 13; J: TRBJ2-5; CDR3: CASSGTGQETQYF
V: TRBV7-2; length: 13; J: TRBJ2-1; CDR3: CASSLAPRDEQFF
V: TRBV6-5; length: 15; J: TRBJ1-4; CDR3: CASTSLTGNLEKLFF
V: TRBV7-5; length: 17; J: TRBJ2-5; CDR3: CVRSPPKRTSGRETQYF
V: TRBV20-1; length: 11; J: TRBJ2-1; CDR3: CSAPSDNEQFF
V: TRBV7-2; length: 14; J: TRBJ1-2; CDR3: CASSFDIANYGYTF